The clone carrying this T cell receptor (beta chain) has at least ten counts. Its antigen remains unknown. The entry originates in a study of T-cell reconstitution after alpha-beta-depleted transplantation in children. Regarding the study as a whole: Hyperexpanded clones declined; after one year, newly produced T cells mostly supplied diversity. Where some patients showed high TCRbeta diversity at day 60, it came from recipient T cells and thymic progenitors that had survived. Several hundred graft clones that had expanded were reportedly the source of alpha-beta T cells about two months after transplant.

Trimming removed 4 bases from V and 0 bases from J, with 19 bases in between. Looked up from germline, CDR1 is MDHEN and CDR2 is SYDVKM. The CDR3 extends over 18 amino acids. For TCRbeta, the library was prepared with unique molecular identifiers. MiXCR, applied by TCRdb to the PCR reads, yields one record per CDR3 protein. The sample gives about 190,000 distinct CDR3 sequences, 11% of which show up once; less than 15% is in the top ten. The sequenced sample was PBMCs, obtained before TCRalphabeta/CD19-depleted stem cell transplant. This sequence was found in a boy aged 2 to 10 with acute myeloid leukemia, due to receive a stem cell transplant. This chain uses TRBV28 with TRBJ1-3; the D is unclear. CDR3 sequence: CASSSLAPVAFSGNTIYF. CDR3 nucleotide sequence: TGTGCCAGCAGTTCACTGGCCCCGGTTGCCTTCTCTGGAAACACCATATATTTT.